This T cell receptor (beta chain) was recorded in a study of OX40 agonist ivuxolimab in advanced cancers. Whole-study context: Treatment of patients was with ivuxolimab, an agonistic anti-OX40 (CD134) antibody. The patients received ivuxolimab by intravenous route every 2 weeks at 0.01 to 10 mg/kg.

The protocol was immunoSEQ multiplex PCR, while the TCRdb copy is restricted to in-frame clones and leaves out a portion. The profile shows 55,000 to 85,000 clones, over 70% of them singletons. V was clipped by 0 bases and J by 6 bases, with 11 bases between them. The CDR3 contains 14 residues. The germline gives CDR1 GTSNPN, CDR2 SVGIG (reference sequence). The chain employs TRBV30 and TRBJ1-4; TRBD1 is a possible D gene (5 bases). The receptor was derived from an adult with an advanced solid tumor such as melanoma, head and neck, liver or kidney cancer. Source: CD4+ or CD8+ T cells sorted from blood, taken in a trial of the OX40 agonist ivuxolimab. CDR3: CAWSVLGTHEKLFF. The CDR3 DNA is TGTGCCTGGAGTGTACTGGGGACCCATGAAAAACTGTTTTTT.